This passage covers 7 T cell receptor beta chains from one sample sequenced in a study of cytomegalovirus exposure and HLA in healthy donors. Primers for the PCR totalled 60 Vbeta and 13 Jbeta. Using immunoSEQ multiplex PCR, the repertoire was profiled, and TCRdb retains in-frame clones only, with some absent. The sample yields roughly 180,000 clones, 75% to 90% seen once. What was sequenced was PBMCs. The receptors stem from a woman in her forties or fifties in good health and CMV-seropositive.

This clone was picked up one time. The chain joins TRBV5-1 to TRBJ2-2, with TRBD2 identical over 11 bases. CDR3 size: 17 residues. Germline CDR1 is SGHRS and CDR2 is YFSETQ. Germline trimming cut 2 bases from V and 3 bases from J; bases unmatched to any gene: 6. The CDR3 is CASSLLAGGPDTGELFF. In nucleotides, the CDR3 is TGCGCCAGCAGCTTATTAGCGGGAGGGCCGGACACCGGGGAGCTGTTTTTT.

This chain links TRBV28 with TRBJ2-3; possibly TRBD2 for D (5 bases). With 3 bases removed from V and 1 base from J, the gap between germline ends came to 14 bases. This CDR3 is 16 amino acids long. The germline V gene has CDR1 MDHEN and CDR2 SYDVKM. The CDR3 DNA reads as TGTGCCAGCAGTTTTTCCGGGGTTGAGGGCACAGATACGCAGTATTTT. This sequence encodes CASSFSGVEGTDTQYF.

The genes are TRBV5-1 and TRBJ2-7; 7 bases are a match to TRBD2. V lost 4 bases, J lost 3 bases, and 10 bases stayed unmatched. The CDR3 loop spans 15 amino acids. CDR1 is SGHRS and CDR2 is YFSETQ in the germline V gene. The CDR3 spells CASSVEDGGYYEQYF. CDR3 DNA sequence: TGCGCCAGCAGCGTCGAGGACGGGGGGTACTACGAGCAGTACTTC.

The chain uses TRBV15 and TRBJ2-5, with D possibly matching TRBD1 (6 bases). This CDR3 region has 16 residues. Germline V gene lookup returns CDR1 LNHNV and CDR2 YYDKDF (reference sequence). The ends were cut back, 0 bases at V and 4 bases at J, with 15 bases in the middle. DNA for the CDR3: TGTGCCACCAGCAGAGATCCAGGGGACCGGGGAGAGACCCAGTACTTC. This translates into CATSRDPGDRGETQYF.

V and J are TRBV6-1 and TRBJ1-1, with unresolved D. Germline V lookup: CDR1 MNHNS, CDR2 SASEGT. This CDR3 contains 15 residues. V was pared by 6 bases and J by 4 bases, with 18 bases between. CDR3 coding DNA: TGTGCCAGCAGGGCATTGGGAGTTTCGGGCACTGAAGCTTTCTTT. Residues: CASRALGVSGTEAFF.

V gene TRBV7-2 combines with J gene TRBJ2-1; 11 bases map to TRBD2. The germline V gene encodes CDR1 SGHTA and CDR2 FQGNSA. J was trimmed by 3 bases and V by 5 bases; bases with no gene match: 3. This CDR3 region has 15 residues. CDR3 sequence reads: CASSRTSGYYNEQFF. For the CDR3, the DNA is TGTGCCAGCAGCCGGACTAGCGGGTACTACAATGAGCAGTTCTTC.

The chain recombines TRBV5-1 with TRBJ2-2, with D possibly TRBD2 on 5 matching bases. The CDR3 is 15 amino acids. The ends were cut back, 7 bases at V and 0 bases at J, with 13 bases in the middle. The germline CDR1 and CDR2 sequences are SGHRS and YFSETQ. CDR3 coding DNA: TGCGCCAGCGAAGGGAGAGACGCGAACACCGGGGAGCTGTTTTTT. Amino acids: CASEGRDANTGELFF.